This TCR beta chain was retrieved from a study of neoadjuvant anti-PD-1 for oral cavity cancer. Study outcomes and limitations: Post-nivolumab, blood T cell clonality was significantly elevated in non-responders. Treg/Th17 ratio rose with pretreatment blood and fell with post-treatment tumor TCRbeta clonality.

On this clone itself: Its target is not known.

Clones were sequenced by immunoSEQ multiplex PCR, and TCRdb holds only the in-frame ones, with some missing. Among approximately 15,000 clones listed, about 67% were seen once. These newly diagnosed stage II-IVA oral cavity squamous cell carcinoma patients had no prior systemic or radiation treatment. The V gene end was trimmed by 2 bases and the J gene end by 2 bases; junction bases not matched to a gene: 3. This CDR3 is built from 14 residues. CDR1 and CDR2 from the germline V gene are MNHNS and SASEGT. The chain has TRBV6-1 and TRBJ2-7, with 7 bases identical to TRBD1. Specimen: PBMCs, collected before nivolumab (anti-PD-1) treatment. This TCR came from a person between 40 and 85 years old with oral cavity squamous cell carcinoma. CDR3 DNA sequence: TGTGCCAGCAGTGAAAACAGGGGACCCTACGAGCAGTACTTC. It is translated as CASSENRGPYEQYF.